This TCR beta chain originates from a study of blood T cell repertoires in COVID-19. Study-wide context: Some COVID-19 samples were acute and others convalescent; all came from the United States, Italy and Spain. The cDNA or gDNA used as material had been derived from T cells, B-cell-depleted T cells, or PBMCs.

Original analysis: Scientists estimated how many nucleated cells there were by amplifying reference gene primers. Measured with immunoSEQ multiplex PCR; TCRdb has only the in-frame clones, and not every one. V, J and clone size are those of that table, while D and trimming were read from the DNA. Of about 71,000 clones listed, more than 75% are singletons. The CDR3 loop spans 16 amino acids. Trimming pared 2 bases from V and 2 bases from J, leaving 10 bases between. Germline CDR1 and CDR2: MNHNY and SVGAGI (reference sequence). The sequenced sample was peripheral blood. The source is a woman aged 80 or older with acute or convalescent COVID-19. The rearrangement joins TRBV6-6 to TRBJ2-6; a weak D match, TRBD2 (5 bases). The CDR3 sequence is CASSYGRAAGANVLTF. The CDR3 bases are TGTGCCAGCAGTTACGGGAGAGCCGCTGGGGCCAACGTCCTGACTTTC.